One and the same sample provided the 13 T cell receptor beta chains below, sequenced in a study of cytomegalovirus exposure and HLA in healthy donors. Profiling relied on immunoSEQ multiplex PCR, and the TCRdb table lists in-frame clones only, not all of them. The sample yields 98,000 or so clones, approximately 85% seen once. The sequenced material came from PBMCs. The receptors come from a woman in her late teens or twenties in good health and CMV-seronegative.

This clone was detected only once. The V gene is TRBV29-1, the J gene TRBJ2-7; possible D gene TRBD2, 6 bases. The germline V and J ends were trimmed by 7 bases and 3 bases, with 13 bases remaining between them. The CDR3 covers 12 residues. From germline, CDR1 is SQVTM and CDR2 ANQGSEA. CDR3 in DNA: TGCAGCGGTGGGGACTTCTTCTACGAGCAGTACTTC. This translates into CSGGDFFYEQYF.

V gene TRBV19 combines with J gene TRBJ1-2; no reliable D call. Germline CDR1 LNHDA, CDR2 SQIVND (reference sequence). The length of the CDR3 is 12 residues. V was shortened by 3 bases and J by 8 bases, with 10 bases between the two germline ends. The chain's CDR3 is CASSISGIGYTF. DNA of the CDR3: TGTGCCAGTAGTATCTCGGGGATAGGCTACACCTTC.

Comments on this clone: This CDR3 is also generated by other DNA sequences in the sample. The CDR3 DNA sequence: TGTGCCAGCAGCGTAGCAGCCGGGGAGCTGTTTTTT. Translating gives CASSVAAGELFF. This chain links TRBV9 with TRBJ2-2; the D is unclear. CDR3 length equals 12 residues. With 0 bases removed from V and 6 bases from J, the gap between germline ends came to 3 bases. Per the germline V gene, CDR1 is SGDLS and CDR2 is YYNGEE.

The chain recombines TRBV28 with TRBJ2-7; 11 bases are shared with TRBD1. Per the germline V gene, CDR1 is MDHEN and CDR2 is SYDVKM. The CDR3 consists of 17 residues. Germline trimming cut 3 bases from V and 4 bases from J; bases unmatched to any gene: 11. The CDR3 nucleotides are TGTGCCAGCAGTTTCAGTAGGACAGGGGGCGCAAGGTACGAGCAGTACTTC. Amino acid sequence: CASSFSRTGGARYEQYF.

The CDR3 loop reads CASSLRGGITLMNTEAFF. In DNA, the CDR3 is TGTGCCAGCAGTTTACGGGGGGGAATAACCCTCATGAACACTGAAGCTTTCTTT. The chain uses TRBV27 and TRBJ1-1, with a possible D match to TRBD1 (5 bases). Looked up from germline, CDR1 is MNHEY and CDR2 is SMNVEV (reference sequence). V lost 2 bases and J 0 bases, leaving 19 bases between the germline ends. This CDR3 spans 18 amino acids.

The rearrangement links TRBV21-1 to TRBJ1-5. TRBV21-1 is labeled a pseudogene. The CDR3 is 16 residues long. Here the CDR3 DNA reads TGTGCCAGCAGCAAAGGTACAGGGAGGGACAATCAGCCCCAGCATTTT. Translation gives CASSKGTGRDNQPQHF.

The chain is built from TRBV7-2 and TRBJ1-6; D remains unclear. CDR3 length: 15 residues. CDR1 is SGHTA and CDR2 is FQGNSA in the germline V gene. Between the trimmed V and J ends, which lost 6 bases and 4 bases, there was a span of 13 bases. The CDR3 spells CASSRESDYNSPLHF. CDR3 DNA: TGTGCCAGCAGTCGGGAGTCCGATTATAATTCACCCCTCCACTTT.

V and J are TRBV7-2 and TRBJ2-7, with a possible D match to TRBD1 (6 bases). Germline V gene lookup returns CDR1 SGHTA and CDR2 FQGNSA. The CDR3 extends over 14 amino acids. Trimming took 3 bases from V and 5 from J, leaving 14 bases between them. The CDR3 spells CASSLSSGVHEQYF. The DNA of the CDR3 is TGTGCCAGCAGCTTGAGTTCAGGGGTCCACGAGCAGTACTTC.

The rearrangement joins TRBV30 to TRBJ1-2, with TRBD1 matching over 8 bases. Germline values: CDR1 GTSNPN, CDR2 SVGIG (reference sequence). Trimming removed 5 bases from V and 7 bases from J; junction bases left unmatched: 6. The CDR3 consists of 12 residues. In DNA, the CDR3 is TGTGCCTGGCTACAGGGGGTCTCTGGCTACACCTTC. This encodes CAWLQGVSGYTF.

Points on this clone: Other DNA sequences of this sample code for an identical CDR3. J is TRBJ2-7 and V is TRBV9; 11 nucleotides match TRBD1. CDR1 and CDR2 (germline): SGDLS, YYNGEE. There are 14 residues in the CDR3. The junction had 0 bases not matched to a gene; V was cut back by 2 bases and J by 2 bases. CDR3 sequence (DNA): TGTGCCAGCAGCGTGGGACAGGGGGCCTACGAGCAGTACTTC. Protein product: CASSVGQGAYEQYF.

This clone has only one observation. The CDR3 DNA reads TGTGCCAGCAGCCAAGATGGTGGGAGCGGCCCCTACGAGCAGTACTTC. Protein product: CASSQDGGSGPYEQYF. The rearrangement links TRBV4-2 to TRBJ2-7; possible D gene TRBD2, 5 bases. This CDR3 comprises 16 residues. V lost 0 bases to trimming and J lost 2 bases, with 14 bases between them. Germline assignment: CDR1 LGHNA and CDR2 YNFKEQ.

The rearrangement uses TRBV27 and TRBJ2-1, with D perhaps TRBD1 (6 bases). Trimming took 6 bases from V and 10 from J, leaving 19 bases between them. This CDR3 has 14 residues. In germline, CDR1 is MNHEY, CDR2 SMNVEV (reference sequence). The CDR3 bases are TGTGCCAGCAGCCCTACATTACAGGGCTTCGAGCAGTTCTTC. Translated: CASSPTLQGFEQFF.

The rearrangement links TRBV19 to TRBJ2-7, with D uncertain. This CDR3 is 13 amino acids long. V was pared by 2 bases and J by 6 bases, with 11 bases between. The germline CDR1 and CDR2 sequences are LNHDA and SQIVND (reference sequence). CDR3 loop: CASSIRYGREQYF. DNA for the CDR3: TGTGCCAGTAGTATACGGTACGGTCGCGAGCAGTACTTC. The entire variable domain, with the rest obtained from reference TRBV19 and TRBJ2-7, is as follows: DGGITQSPKYLFRKEGQNVTLSCEQNLNHDAMYWYRQDPGQGLRLIYYSQIVNDFQKGDIAEGYSVSREKKESFPLTVTSAQKNPTAFYLCASSIRYGREQYFGPGTRLTVT.